The 21 T cell receptor beta chains below come from one sample, sequenced in a study of blood T cell repertoires in COVID-19. The assay was immunoSEQ multiplex PCR, and TCRdb's table has in-frame clones only and misses some. This table holds some 210,000 clones, around four fifths found once. Sequenced sample: peripheral blood. These receptors all stem from a human donor in a cohort sampled during active COVID-19.

The DNA for the CDR3 is TGTGCCAGCAGATACCGCACGACAGGGGTCAGCACAGATACGCAGTATTTT. Its protein is CASRYRTTGVSTDTQYF. The chain combines TRBV2 with TRBJ2-3; 8 bases fit TRBD1. This CDR3 is built from 17 residues. The J segment lost 0 bases and the V segment lost 6 bases, leaving 11 bases of the junction unmatched. Germline loops: CDR1 SNHLY, CDR2 FYNNEI.

The V call is TRBV3-1 (or the pseudogene TRBV3-2), the J call TRBJ2-1, with 7 bases fitting TRBD2. The CDR3 contains 16 residues. From germline, CDR1 is LGHDT and CDR2 YNNKEL (reference sequence). V was clipped by 2 bases and J by 0 bases; unmatched bases: 4. The DNA of the CDR3 is TGTGCCAGCAGCCAACTGAGCGGGGTCTCCTACAATGAGCAGTTCTTC. Protein: CASSQLSGVSYNEQFF.

V and J are TRBV19 and TRBJ2-1, with 8 nucleotides matching TRBD2. V lost 8 bases to trimming and J lost 9 bases; unmatched junction nucleotides: 12. Germline V gene sequence: CDR1 LNHDA, CDR2 SQIVND (reference sequence). This CDR3 is built from 14 residues. The CDR3 loop is CASGYKTSATEQFF. For the CDR3, the DNA is TGTGCCAGTGGCTATAAGACTAGCGCAACTGAGCAGTTCTTC.

The chain couples TRBV7-9 to TRBJ2-7, with D tentatively TRBD2 (5 bases). The germline gives CDR1 SEHNR, CDR2 FQNEAQ (reference sequence). V dropped 9 bases and J dropped 2 bases, with 14 bases sitting between them. This CDR3 has 13 amino acids. The CDR3 DNA follows: TGTGCCAGTAGGACTCTCGACACCTACGAGCAGTACTTC. It is translated as CASRTLDTYEQYF.

The CDR3 loop reads CASSLDGQSNYGYTF. The CDR3 DNA reads as TGCGCCAGCAGCTTGGACGGACAATCTAACTATGGCTACACCTTC. This sequence joins TRBV5-1 and TRBJ1-2; maybe TRBD1 (5 bases). This CDR3 has 15 amino acids. Trimming took 0 bases from V and 0 from J, leaving 9 bases between them. Germline assignment: CDR1 SGHRS and CDR2 YFSETQ.

The V call is TRBV28, the J call TRBJ2-2, with D perhaps TRBD2 (6 bases). Looked up from germline, CDR1 is MDHEN and CDR2 is SYDVKM. The CDR3 has 14 residues. Trimming removed 10 bases at V and 6 bases at J, with 18 bases between. CDR3 in amino acids: CATRRGSRAGELFF. Written as DNA, the CDR3 is TGTGCCACCCGCCGGGGGAGTCGCGCCGGGGAGCTGTTTTTT.

The chain couples TRBV6-4 to TRBJ2-1; 8 bases are shared with TRBD1. The V gene end was trimmed by 6 bases and the J gene end by 5 bases; junction bases not matched to a gene: 6. The germline V gene encodes CDR1 MRHNA and CDR2 SNTAGT. The CDR3 consists of 14 residues. For the CDR3, the DNA is TGTGCCAGCAGCAGACAGGGGAGCGACAATGAGCAGTTCTTC. It is translated as CASSRQGSDNEQFF.

V is TRBV28 and J is TRBJ1-1, with 7 nucleotides matching TRBD1. The CDR3 spans 13 residues. Germline V gene lookup returns CDR1 MDHEN and CDR2 SYDVKM. V lost 5 bases to trimming and J lost 10 bases; unmatched junction nucleotides: 10. CDR3 sequence: CASSRSGQFSAFF. The DNA of the CDR3 is TGTGCCAGCAGTCGATCGGGACAGTTTTCAGCTTTCTTT.

The DNA of the CDR3 is TGTGCCAGCAGCCAAGACAGGGACACTGAAGCTTTCTTT. It encodes CASSQDRDTEAFF. V and J are TRBV9 and TRBJ1-1, with 7 nucleotides matching TRBD1. Germline V gene data show CDR1 as SGDLS and CDR2 as YYNGEE. J was trimmed by 3 bases and V by 4 bases; bases with no gene match: 3. CDR3 length equals 13 residues.

V and J are TRBV5-1 and TRBJ2-7; D may be TRBD1 (5 bases). CDR3 size: 14 residues. Germline V gives CDR1 SGHRS, CDR2 YFSETQ. V was pared by 0 bases and J by 4 bases, with 11 bases between. The CDR3 reads CASSLEAREYEQYF. Here the CDR3 DNA reads TGCGCCAGCAGCTTGGAGGCCAGGGAATACGAGCAGTACTTC.

This chain uses TRBV7-2 with TRBJ1-2, with D unclear. V lost 6 bases to trimming and J lost 4 bases, with 18 bases between them. The CDR3 runs to 15 residues. The germline V gene has CDR1 SGHTA and CDR2 FQGNSA. The CDR3: CASSSPPGIGYGYTF. The CDR3 DNA reads TGTGCCAGCAGTTCGCCGCCGGGGATTGGCTATGGCTACACCTTC. Drawing the rest from reference TRBV7-2 and TRBJ1-2, the complete variable domain is GAGVSQSPSNKVTEKGKDVELRCDPISGHTALYWYRQSLGQGLEFLIYFQGNSAPDKSGLPSDRFSAERTGGSVSTLTIQRTQQEDSAVYLCASSSPPGIGYGYTFGSGTRLTVV.

The V gene is TRBV9, the J gene TRBJ2-1, with 10 positions matching TRBD2. J gave up 4 bases and V 4 bases, and 14 bases lay outside the gene matches. This CDR3 is 18 amino acids long. Germline lookup yields CDR1 SGDLS and CDR2 YYNGEE. The CDR3 here is CASSPTRAGGLWYNEQFF. CDR3 in DNA: TGTGCCAGCAGCCCTACTCGAGCGGGAGGGCTTTGGTACAATGAGCAGTTCTTC.

This clone was found a few times. The V gene is TRBV18, the J gene TRBJ1-5; TRBD1 might be the D (6 bases). Germline CDR1 and CDR2: KGHSH and LQKENI. The CDR3 spans 15 residues. V was cut by 4 bases and J by 4 bases, with 14 bases left in between. For the CDR3, the DNA is TGTGCCAGCTCACAAAGTACAGGGCAAAATCAGCCCCAGCATTTT. Amino acids: CASSQSTGQNQPQHF.

This chain connects TRBV5-1 to TRBJ1-1, with D possibly matching TRBD1 (6 bases). The CDR3 has 13 residues. The V gene lost 7 bases and the J gene lost 11 bases, with 21 bases spanning the gap. Germline assignment: CDR1 SGHRS and CDR2 YFSETQ. The CDR3: CASRGGGAALAFF. In nucleotides, the CDR3 is TGCGCCAGCCGAGGTGGGGGGGCTGCTTTGGCTTTCTTT.

The gene calls are TRBV27 and TRBJ1-1; D is unclear. This CDR3 is built from 14 residues. The ends were cut back, 0 bases at V and 2 bases at J, with 7 bases in the middle. Germline loops: CDR1 MNHEY, CDR2 SMNVEV (reference sequence). The DNA for the CDR3 is TGTGCCAGCAGTTTATCGGCAGAAAACACTGAAGCTTTCTTT. Amino acid sequence: CASSLSAENTEAFF.

The chain links TRBV5-1 to TRBJ2-1; maybe TRBD2 (6 bases). Germline assignment: CDR1 SGHRS and CDR2 YFSETQ. V was shortened by 2 bases and J by 8 bases, with 17 bases between the two germline ends. This CDR3 comprises 15 residues. CDR3 amino acids: CASSFGTLSTDEQFF. The CDR3 DNA reads as TGCGCCAGCAGCTTCGGGACTTTGAGCACCGATGAGCAGTTCTTC.

V gene TRBV6-5 combines with J gene TRBJ2-7; 8 bases are shared with TRBD2. The CDR3 has 13 amino acids. Germline V gene data show CDR1 as MNHEY and CDR2 as SVGAGI. V dropped 6 bases and J dropped 4; count of bases not matched to a gene: 5. The CDR3 sequence: CASRPAGEYEQYF. The CDR3 nucleotides read TGTGCCAGCAGACCAGCGGGAGAGTACGAGCAGTACTTC.

This sequence joins TRBV27 and TRBJ1-6, with 8 bases lining up with TRBD1. V trimming: 5 bases; J trimming: 7 bases; junction bases outside the gene matches: 1. The CDR3 totals 13 residues. In germline, CDR1 is MNHEY, CDR2 SMNVEV (reference sequence). The CDR3 reads CASSRTGNSPLHF. DNA of the CDR3: TGTGCCAGCAGTAGGACAGGGAATTCACCCCTCCACTTT.

This chain's CDR3 is CASSLSGDSNQPQHF. The DNA for the CDR3 is TGTGCCAGCAGCTTATCAGGGGATAGCAATCAGCCCCAGCATTTT. V and J are TRBV7-9 and TRBJ1-5; D perhaps matches TRBD1 (6 bases). V was shortened by 2 bases and J by 0 bases, with 8 bases between the two germline ends. The CDR3 sequence is 15 residues long. The germline V gene encodes CDR1 SEHNR and CDR2 FQNEAQ (reference sequence). The whole variable domain, filled in from reference TRBV7-9 and TRBJ1-5, reads DTGVSQNPRHKITKRGQNVTFRCDPISEHNRLYWYRQTLGQGPEFLTYFQNEAQLEKSRLLSDRFSAERPKGSFSTLEIQRTEQGDSAMYLCASSLSGDSNQPQHFGDGTRLSIL.

The rearrangement joins TRBV9 to TRBJ1-3, with 7 bases aligning to TRBD1. This CDR3 has 17 amino acids. V dropped 3 bases and J dropped 0; count of bases not matched to a gene: 9. Germline V lookup: CDR1 SGDLS, CDR2 YYNGEE. This chain's CDR3 is CASSEIRQGSSGNTIYF. CDR3 nucleotides: TGTGCCAGCAGCGAGATAAGACAGGGTAGCTCTGGAAACACCATATATTTT.

The V call is TRBV29-1, the J call TRBJ2-2; 9 nucleotides line up with TRBD1. This CDR3 is 13 amino acids long. Germline V CDR1 and CDR2: SQVTM, ANQGSEA. The V and J ends lost 5 bases and 6 bases, in that order; junction bases with no gene match: 4. DNA of the CDR3: TGCAGCGTTCAACGACAGGGGGCCGGGGAGCTGTTTTTT. Its translation is CSVQRQGAGELFF.